A selection of T cell receptor beta chains follows, all from one sample in a study of T-cell reconstitution after alpha-beta-depleted transplantation in children. TCRdb reprocessed the PCR reads via MiXCR and lists one record per CDR3 protein. The table records around 200,000 distinct CDR3 sequences, about a tenth of them present only once. Sample: PBMCs, taken before TCRalphabeta/CD19-depleted stem cell transplant. The receptors derive from a child younger than two with acute myeloid leukemia, due to receive a stem cell transplant. Both conserved end residues are part of each CDR3. Fields, in order: J gene, V gene, clone size, D gene, CDR3 protein, CDR3 DNA. The D gene is left open where the match is weak. Clone size, where shown, is once, few, many, or a class for clones that have expanded.

J gene: TRBJ2-1; V gene: TRBV5-1; clone size: few; D gene: TRBD1; CDR3 protein: CASSSRDRAYNEQFF; CDR3 DNA: TGCGCCAGCAGCTCCAGGGACAGGGCCTACAATGAGCAGTTCTTC
J gene: TRBJ1-5; V gene: TRBV20-1; clone size: many; D gene: NA; CDR3 protein: CSATEGDSNQPQHF; CDR3 DNA: TGCAGTGCCACCGAGGGGGATAGCAATCAGCCCCAGCATTTT
J gene: TRBJ2-3; V gene: TRBV19; clone size: NA; D gene: NA; CDR3 protein: CASSGVAVGTDTQYF; CDR3 DNA: TGTGCCAGTAGTGGAGTAGCGGTGGGCACAGATACGCAGTATTTT
J gene: TRBJ2-7; V gene: TRBV12-3/TRBV12-4; clone size: NA; D gene: NA; CDR3 protein: CASSRGRVDEQYF; CDR3 DNA: TGTGCCAGCAGCCGGGGTCGCGTCGACGAGCAGTACTTC
J gene: TRBJ2-2; V gene: TRBV7-2; clone size: many; D gene: TRBD2; CDR3 protein: CASSSQRGLSGELFF; CDR3 DNA: TGTGCCAGCAGCTCTCAGCGGGGGCTTTCCGGGGAGCTGTTTTTT
J gene: TRBJ1-4; V gene: TRBV20-1; clone size: many; D gene: NA; CDR3 protein: CSARVPLPHEKLFF; CDR3 DNA: TGCAGTGCTAGGGTTCCTCTCCCCCATGAAAAACTGTTTTTT
J gene: TRBJ2-3; V gene: TRBV30; clone size: NA; D gene: NA; CDR3 protein: CAWSLGRINQPQYF; CDR3 DNA: TGTGCCTGGAGTCTTGGACGGATCAATCAGCCCCAGTATTTT
J gene: TRBJ1-4; V gene: TRBV7-2; clone size: many; D gene: NA; CDR3 protein: CASSLDRAVEKLFF; CDR3 DNA: TGTGCCAGCAGCTTAGACAGGGCGGTCGAAAAACTGTTTTTT
J gene: TRBJ2-6; V gene: TRBV7-6; clone size: NA; D gene: TRBD1; CDR3 protein: CASSLSAGGTGANVLTF; CDR3 DNA: TGTGCCAGCAGCCTCTCGGCAGGGGGTACCGGGGCCAACGTCCTGACTTTC
J gene: TRBJ2-1; V gene: TRBV20-1; clone size: few; D gene: TRBD2; CDR3 protein: CSARDRRWEGRENEQFF; CDR3 DNA: TGCAGTGCTAGAGATAGGAGGTGGGAGGGCCGGGAAAATGAGCAGTTCTTC
J gene: TRBJ1-1; V gene: TRBV20-1; clone size: many; D gene: TRBD1; CDR3 protein: CSARALTGKNTEAFF; CDR3 DNA: TGCAGTGCTAGAGCTCTGACAGGGAAGAACACTGAAGCTTTCTTT
J gene: TRBJ2-4; V gene: TRBV2; clone size: many; D gene: TRBD2; CDR3 protein: CASSEGTSSKNIQYF; CDR3 DNA: TGTGCCAGCAGTGAAGGGACTAGCAGCAAAAACATTCAGTACTTC
J gene: TRBJ1-2; V gene: TRBV5-3; clone size: many; D gene: NA; CDR3 protein: CARSFGSGYTF; CDR3 DNA: TGTGCCAGAAGCTTTGGAAGTGGCTACACCTTC
J gene: TRBJ2-2; V gene: TRBV10-3; clone size: few; D gene: TRBD2; CDR3 protein: CATVSSGSITGELFF; CDR3 DNA: TGTGCCACCGTTTCTAGCGGGAGCATCACCGGGGAGCTGTTTTTT
J gene: TRBJ2-4; V gene: TRBV6-6; clone size: many; D gene: NA; CDR3 protein: CASVQHAIQYF; CDR3 DNA: TGTGCCAGCGTCCAGCACGCCATTCAGTACTTC
J gene: TRBJ1-2; V gene: TRBV28; clone size: NA; D gene: NA; CDR3 protein: CVSSLRDADTF; CDR3 DNA: TGTGTCAGCAGTTTACGGGATGCCGACACCTTC
J gene: TRBJ1-2; V gene: TRBV5-1; clone size: many; D gene: NA; CDR3 protein: CASSLGADGGYTF; CDR3 DNA: TGCGCCAGCAGCTTGGGTGCGGATGGGGGCTACACCTTC
J gene: TRBJ2-3; V gene: TRBV11-2; clone size: many; D gene: NA; CDR3 protein: CASSQLPIRGGGTDTQYF; CDR3 DNA: TGTGCCAGCAGCCAACTCCCGATAAGGGGTGGTGGTACAGATACGCAGTATTTT
J gene: TRBJ2-1; V gene: TRBV20-1; clone size: many; D gene: TRBD2; CDR3 protein: CSARLAGALDEQFF; CDR3 DNA: TGCAGTGCTAGACTAGCGGGAGCCTTGGATGAGCAGTTCTTC
J gene: TRBJ2-5; V gene: TRBV5-1; clone size: few; D gene: TRBD1; CDR3 protein: CASSYTGVSSGETQYF; CDR3 DNA: TGCGCCAGCAGCTATACAGGGGTATCATCGGGAGAGACCCAGTACTTC
J gene: TRBJ2-1; V gene: TRBV12-3/TRBV12-4; clone size: many; D gene: TRBD2; CDR3 protein: CASSLGTSGGARYNEQFF; CDR3 DNA: TGTGCCAGCAGTTTAGGGACTAGCGGGGGGGCGAGGTACAATGAGCAGTTCTTC
J gene: TRBJ1-1; V gene: TRBV20-1; clone size: many; D gene: NA; CDR3 protein: CSAKRTAGRTEAFF; CDR3 DNA: TGCAGTGCCAAACGGACAGCCGGGCGGACTGAAGCTTTCTTT
J gene: TRBJ2-1; V gene: TRBV19; clone size: few; D gene: TRBD2; CDR3 protein: CASMDGGLAGVEQFF; CDR3 DNA: TGTGCCAGTATGGACGGGGGACTAGCGGGAGTTGAGCAGTTCTTC
J gene: TRBJ2-1; V gene: TRBV11-2; clone size: many; D gene: NA; CDR3 protein: CASSLAGSLYNEQFF; CDR3 DNA: TGTGCCAGCAGCTTGGCCGGGAGCCTCTACAATGAGCAGTTCTTC
J gene: TRBJ2-7; V gene: TRBV6-2/TRBV6-3; clone size: many; D gene: NA; CDR3 protein: CASRTNSRGSYEQYF; CDR3 DNA: TGTGCCAGCAGGACGAATTCCAGGGGTTCCTACGAGCAGTACTTC
J gene: TRBJ1-5; V gene: TRBV30; clone size: few; D gene: NA; CDR3 protein: CAWGPGSNQPQHF; CDR3 DNA: TGTGCCTGGGGCCCAGGCAGCAATCAGCCCCAGCATTTT
J gene: TRBJ1-1; V gene: TRBV5-1; clone size: many; D gene: NA; CDR3 protein: CASSSGSTEAFF; CDR3 DNA: NA
J gene: TRBJ1-4; V gene: TRBV30; clone size: few; D gene: TRBD1; CDR3 protein: CAWSWGQGGTNEKLFF; CDR3 DNA: TGTGCCTGGAGTTGGGGACAGGGGGGGACTAATGAAAAACTGTTTTTT
J gene: TRBJ2-3; V gene: TRBV28; clone size: many; D gene: TRBD1; CDR3 protein: CASTPGQGTDTQYF; CDR3 DNA: TGTGCCAGCACCCCGGGACAGGGGACAGATACGCAGTATTTT
J gene: TRBJ2-1; V gene: TRBV5-1; clone size: NA; D gene: TRBD2; CDR3 protein: CASSLKVAGGTYNEQFF; CDR3 DNA: TGCGCCAGCAGCTTGAAGGTAGCGGGAGGTACCTACAATGAGCAGTTCTTC
J gene: TRBJ2-7; V gene: TRBV5-1; clone size: many; D gene: NA; CDR3 protein: CASSLVGDEGEQYF; CDR3 DNA: TGCGCCAGCAGCTTGGTGGGGGATGAGGGCGAGCAGTACTTC
J gene: TRBJ2-1; V gene: TRBV24-1; clone size: many; D gene: TRBD2; CDR3 protein: CATGTSSYNEQFF; CDR3 DNA: TGTGCCACCGGGACTAGCTCTTACAATGAGCAGTTCTTC
J gene: TRBJ2-1; V gene: TRBV6-4; clone size: many; D gene: TRBD2; CDR3 protein: CASSDTAGAREQFF; CDR3 DNA: TGTGCCAGCAGTGACACAGCGGGAGCGAGGGAGCAGTTCTTC
J gene: TRBJ1-3; V gene: TRBV12-3/TRBV12-4; clone size: many; D gene: NA; CDR3 protein: CASSVASSGNTIYF; CDR3 DNA: TGTGCCAGCAGTGTAGCAAGCTCTGGAAACACCATATATTTT
J gene: TRBJ1-3; V gene: TRBV19; clone size: few; D gene: TRBD1; CDR3 protein: CASSPTGLGNTIYF; CDR3 DNA: TGTGCCAGTAGCCCGACAGGGCTTGGAAACACCATATATTTT
J gene: TRBJ2-2; V gene: TRBV2; clone size: few; D gene: TRBD1; CDR3 protein: CASLGTGVTGELFF; CDR3 DNA: TGTGCCAGCCTTGGGACAGGGGTAACCGGGGAGCTGTTTTTT
J gene: TRBJ2-1; V gene: TRBV12-3/TRBV12-4; clone size: many; D gene: NA; CDR3 protein: CASSLEGNSYNEQFF; CDR3 DNA: TGTGCCAGCAGTCTAGAAGGGAACTCCTACAATGAGCAGTTCTTC
J gene: TRBJ1-2; V gene: TRBV28; clone size: few; D gene: TRBD1; CDR3 protein: CASSGGTGGFSSVYGYTF; CDR3 DNA: TGTGCCAGCAGTGGGGGGACAGGGGGATTTTCGTCGGTCTATGGCTACACCTTC
J gene: TRBJ1-2; V gene: TRBV14; clone size: few; D gene: NA; CDR3 protein: CASSHGTAYGYPF; CDR3 DNA: TGTGCCAGCAGCCACGGGACGGCGTATGGCTACCCCTTC
J gene: TRBJ2-2; V gene: TRBV12-3/TRBV12-4; clone size: many; D gene: NA; CDR3 protein: CASSLGRTGELFF; CDR3 DNA: TGTGCCAGCAGTTTGGGGCGCACCGGGGAGCTGTTTTTT
J gene: TRBJ1-2; V gene: TRBV7-9; clone size: many; D gene: NA; CDR3 protein: CASSLAPSGNGYTF; CDR3 DNA: TGTGCCAGCAGCTTAGCTCCCTCCGGTAATGGCTACACCTTC
J gene: TRBJ2-7; V gene: TRBV5-1; clone size: many; D gene: NA; CDR3 protein: CASSGSRSYEQYF; CDR3 DNA: TGCGCCAGCAGCGGCAGCCGCTCCTACGAGCAGTACTTC
J gene: TRBJ1-1; V gene: TRBV18; clone size: many; D gene: NA; CDR3 protein: CASSRGGEVNTEAFF; CDR3 DNA: TGTGCCAGCTCCCGGGGAGGTGAGGTGAACACTGAAGCTTTCTTT
J gene: TRBJ2-5; V gene: TRBV20-1; clone size: many; D gene: TRBD1; CDR3 protein: CSASPPPGQGRQETQYF; CDR3 DNA: TGCAGTGCTAGCCCCCCGCCGGGACAGGGGCGCCAAGAGACCCAGTACTTC
J gene: TRBJ1-5; V gene: TRBV4-1; clone size: many; D gene: NA; CDR3 protein: CASSQEALTSNQPQHF; CDR3 DNA: TGCGCCAGCAGCCAAGAGGCACTTACTAGCAATCAGCCCCAGCATTTT